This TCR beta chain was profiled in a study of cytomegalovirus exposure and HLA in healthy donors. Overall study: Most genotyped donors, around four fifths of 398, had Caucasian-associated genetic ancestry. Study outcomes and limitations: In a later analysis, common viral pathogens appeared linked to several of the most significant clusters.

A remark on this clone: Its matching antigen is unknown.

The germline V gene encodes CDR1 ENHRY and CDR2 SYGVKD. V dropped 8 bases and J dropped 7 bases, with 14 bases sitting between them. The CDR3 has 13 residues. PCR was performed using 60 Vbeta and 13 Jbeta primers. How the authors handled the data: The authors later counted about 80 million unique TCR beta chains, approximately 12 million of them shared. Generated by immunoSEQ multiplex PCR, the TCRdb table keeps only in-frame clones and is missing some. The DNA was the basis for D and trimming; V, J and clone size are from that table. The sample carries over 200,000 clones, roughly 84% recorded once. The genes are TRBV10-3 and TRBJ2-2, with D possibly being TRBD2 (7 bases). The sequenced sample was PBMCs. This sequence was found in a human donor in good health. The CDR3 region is CAIGRGAGGELFF. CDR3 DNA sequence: TGTGCCATCGGTCGGGGGGCGGGCGGGGAGCTGTTTTTT.